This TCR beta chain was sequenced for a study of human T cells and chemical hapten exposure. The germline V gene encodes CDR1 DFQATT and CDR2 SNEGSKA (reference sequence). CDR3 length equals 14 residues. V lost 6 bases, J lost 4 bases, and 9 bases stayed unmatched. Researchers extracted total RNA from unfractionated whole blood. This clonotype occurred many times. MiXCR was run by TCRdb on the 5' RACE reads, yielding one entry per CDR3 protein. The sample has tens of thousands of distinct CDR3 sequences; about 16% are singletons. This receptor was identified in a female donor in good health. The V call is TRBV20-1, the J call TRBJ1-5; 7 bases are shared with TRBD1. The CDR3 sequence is CSAPMTGINQPQHF. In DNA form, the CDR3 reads TGCAGTGCCCCTATGACAGGGATTAATCAGCCCCAGCATTTT.